This entry lists 17 T cell receptor beta chains sequenced from one sample in a study of metastatic and nonmetastatic thyroid tumors. Not a single patient had been given any form of treatment at any point before undergoing thyroid surgery. TCRdb re-called the PCR reads with MiXCR. The sample lists 30,000 to 45,000 clones; approximately 19% were seen once. Sequenced: blood. The receptor source for this set is a female donor with papillary thyroid cancer or a benign thyroid nodule (not recorded which). Some clones in this sample may be carry-over from other donors' samples.

This clone has at least ten counts. This chain connects TRBV20-1 to TRBJ2-3, with TRBD2 matching 8 bases. The CDR3 is 14 amino acids. Germline V gives CDR1 DFQATT, CDR2 SNEGSKA (reference sequence). With 5 bases clipped from V and 5 bases from J, the junction kept 9 bases outside the gene matches. CDR3 in amino acids: CSAWLGRAGDTQYF. Written as DNA, the CDR3 is TGCAGTGCTTGGCTCGGGAGGGCCGGAGATACGCAGTATTTT.

This clone has ten or more counts. The chain is built from TRBV25-1 and TRBJ1-2, with D uncertain. Germline V lookup: CDR1 MGHDK, CDR2 SYGVNS. The CDR3 spans 11 residues. V was shortened by 6 bases and J by 1 base, with 3 bases between the two germline ends. The CDR3 bases are TGTGCCAGCAGCAATAACTATGGCTACACCTTC. Translating gives CASSNNYGYTF.

This clone appeared many times. An end of the junction does not agree with germline; a read error may underlie this. This chain uses TRBV28 with TRBJ1-1; possibly TRBD1 for D (5 bases). This CDR3 has 11 amino acids. The V gene's germline CDR1 is MDHEN and CDR2 SYDVKM. CDR3 DNA sequence: TGTGCCAGCAGTTTTTGGGACGATGTAATCTTT. It specifies CASSFWDDVIF.

The rearrangement joins TRBV18 to TRBJ1-2; D gene unclear. CDR3 length: 13 amino acids. Germline lookup yields CDR1 KGHSH and CDR2 LQKENI. Trimming took 2 bases from V and 5 from J, leaving 9 bases between them. Written as DNA, the CDR3 is TGTGCCAGCTCACCAGGGGTAGGGTATGGCTACACCTTC. It specifies CASSPGVGYGYTF.

This clone showed up many times. Other DNA sequences in the same sample also yield this CDR3. The chain uses TRBV3-1 and TRBJ2-5, with a tentative D call TRBD1 (6 bases). The CDR3 spans 15 residues. The V end was cut by 2 bases, the J end by 5 bases, with 15 bases between. Germline V gene data show CDR1 as LGHDT and CDR2 as YNNKEL (reference sequence). This CDR3 is CASSQNTGRLETQYF. For the CDR3, the DNA is TGTGCCAGCAGCCAAAATACAGGGCGGTTGGAGACCCAGTACTTC.

This clone showed up many times. The DNA for the CDR3 is TGTGCCAGCAGCTTAGCGGCCCTAGCGGTCAATGAGCAGTTCTTC. It is translated as CASSLAALAVNEQFF. V and J are TRBV11-1 and TRBJ2-1; 7 nucleotides line up with TRBD2. Germline lookup yields CDR1 SGHAT and CDR2 FQDESV (reference sequence). Trimming took 0 bases from V and 6 from J; bases not matched to a gene: 5. The CDR3 extends over 15 amino acids.

At least ten counts were recorded for this clone. The chain couples TRBV7-9 to TRBJ2-5; D call uncertain. Germline-derived CDR1 and CDR2 are SEHNR and FQNEAQ (reference sequence). With 2 bases removed from V and 2 bases from J, the gap between germline ends came to 0 bases. The CDR3 spans 11 residues. Here the CDR3 reads CASSLQETQYF. CDR3 bases: TGTGCCAGCAGCTTACAAGAGACCCAGTACTTC. Variable domain in full (rest from reference TRBV7-9 and TRBJ2-5): DTGVSQNPRHKITKRGQNVTFRCDPISEHNRLYWYRQTLGQGPEFLTYFQNEAQLEKSRLLSDRFSAERPKGSFSTLEIQRTEQGDSAMYLCASSLQETQYFGPGTRLLVL.

V is TRBV5-6 and J is TRBJ1-2; possibly TRBD1 for D (5 bases). The CDR3 has 18 residues. CDR1 and CDR2 (germline): SGHDT, YYEEEE. The ends were cut back, 4 bases at V and 3 bases at J, with 25 bases in the middle. The CDR3 is CASSLPDISSLGDYGYTF. CDR3 nucleotides: TGTGCCAGCAGCCTGCCGGACATCTCTTCACTGGGGGACTATGGCTACACCTTC. Full variable domain (remainder filled in from reference TRBV5-6 and TRBJ1-2): DAGVTQSPTHLIKTRGQQVTLRCSPKSGHDTVSWYQQALGQGPQFIFQYYEEEERQRGNFPDRFSGHQFPNYSSELNVNALLLGDSALYLCASSLPDISSLGDYGYTFGSGTRLTVV.

This clone is classed as medium-sized. The J gene is TRBJ2-7, the V gene TRBV28; 7 bases map to TRBD2. CDR3 size: 14 residues. The germline V gene encodes CDR1 MDHEN and CDR2 SYDVKM. V was pared by 1 base and J by 5 bases, with 5 bases of the junction left unmatched. The CDR3 sequence: CASSLSWGGNEQYF. CDR3 nucleotide sequence: TGTGCCAGCAGTTTATCTTGGGGGGGGAACGAGCAGTACTTC.

This clone was detected ten times or more. In nucleotides, the CDR3 is TGTGCCAGCAGTTTTCAACCGGGACTAGCGGGGGGAGGAGATACGCAGTATTTT. Protein product: CASSFQPGLAGGGDTQYF. The V call is TRBV2, the J call TRBJ2-3, with 15 bases identical to TRBD2. The ends lost 5 bases at V and 5 bases at J; junction bases unmatched: 11. Germline values: CDR1 SNHLY, CDR2 FYNNEI. CDR3 length: 18 amino acids. Combining the CDR3 with reference TRBV2 and TRBJ2-3 gives the whole variable domain EPEVTQTPSHQVTQMGQEVILRCVPISNHLYFYWYRQILGQKVEFLVSFYNNEISEKSEIFDDQFSVERPDGSNFTLKIRSTKLEDSAMYFCASSFQPGLAGGGDTQYFGPGTRLTVL.

There are many counts of this clone. J is TRBJ2-3 and V is TRBV15; 7 bases line up with TRBD2. This CDR3 region has 16 residues. Germline CDR1 LNHNV, CDR2 YYDKDF (reference sequence). V was pared by 1 base and J by 6 bases, with 10 bases of the junction left unmatched. The DNA for the CDR3 is TGTGCCACCAGCAGAGGTTCTAGCGGTGGGGGGGATACGCAGTATTTT. Its protein product is CATSRGSSGGGDTQYF. Full variable domain (outside the CDR3, taken from reference TRBV15 and TRBJ2-3): DAMVIQNPRYQVTQFGKPVTLSCSQTLNHNVMYWYQQKSSQAPKLLFHYYDKDFNNEADTPDNFQSRRPNTSFCFLDIRSPGLGDTAMYLCATSRGSSGGGDTQYFGPGTRLTVL.

In this sample, this clone turned up many times. The gene calls are TRBV11-3 and TRBJ2-3; no clear D gene. Germline-derived CDR1 and CDR2 are SGHNT and YENEEA. V was trimmed by 1 base and J by 4 bases, leaving 3 bases between them. The CDR3 is made up of 12 amino acids. CDR3 DNA: TGTGCCAGCAGCTTAGTTCCAGATACGCAGTATTTT. Amino acids: CASSLVPDTQYF.

This clone was picked up many times. This rearrangement joins TRBV11-2 to TRBJ2-1, with D perhaps matching TRBD1 (5 bases). CDR3 length: 15 residues. Trimming stripped 1 base from V and 7 bases from J, with 14 bases between. Per germline, CDR1 SGHAT and CDR2 FQNNGV. CDR3 sequence (DNA): TGTGCCAGCAGCTTAGTCTATGGGCAGGGAAATGAGCAGTTCTTC. Encoded protein: CASSLVYGQGNEQFF.

This clone showed up just a few times. This rearrangement joins TRBV2 to TRBJ2-7, with TRBD2 matching 7 bases. There are 15 residues in the CDR3. Germline CDR1 is SNHLY and CDR2 is FYNNEI. J gave up 4 bases and V 6 bases, and 12 bases lay outside the gene matches. CDR3 nucleotides: TGTGCCAGCAGAAAGCTTCGGGGGGACGGGTACGAGCAGTACTTC. It specifies CASRKLRGDGYEQYF.

At least ten counts were recorded for this clone. This may come from a read error, since a much larger clone is one base off. The gene calls are TRBV28 and TRBJ1-5, with D hard to call. The germline V gene has CDR1 MDHEN and CDR2 SYDVKM. CDR3 length equals 11 residues. The ends were cut back, 3 bases at V and 6 bases at J, with 3 bases in the middle. CDR3 amino acids: CASSFGQPQHF. CDR3 bases: TGTGCCAGCAGTTTTGGTCAGCCCCAGCATTTT.

This clone was found many times. The gene calls are TRBV6-5 and TRBJ1-5, with a possible D match to TRBD1 (5 bases). CDR1 is MNHEY and CDR2 is SVGAGI in the germline V gene. The V end lost 2 bases, the J end lost 7 bases, and 12 bases lay between the germline ends. This CDR3 spans 14 amino acids. The CDR3 loop is CASSYGGVGQPQHF. DNA of the CDR3: TGTGCCAGCAGTTACGGAGGGGTCGGGCAGCCCCAGCATTTT.

Here the CDR3 DNA reads TGCAGTGCTAGAGCCCTTCATACTATCGGACCCTACGAGCAGTACTTC. Residues: CSARALHTIGPYEQYF. The chain carries TRBV20-1 and TRBJ2-7; D uncertain. This CDR3 comprises 16 residues. V was cut by 1 base and J by 2 bases, with 18 bases left in between. Germline V gives CDR1 DFQATT, CDR2 SNEGSKA (reference sequence).